The next 19 T cell receptor beta chains were all read from a single sample in a study of T cell responses to AZD1222 COVID-19 vaccine (dated by TCRdb to about 2021). Interpreted using the paper, the time point label stands for: baseline before first vaccination. The protocol used for the library was the immunoSEQ multiplex PCR assay. TCRdb retrieved this table from immuneACCESS and kept in-frame rearrangements only. Not all clones are present; in checked studies, unresolved V genes account for under half, and no reason is known for the remainder. The sample table contains about 160,000 clones; only one count was recorded for more than 85% of them. The top ten constitute around 4% of the sample. Specimen: peripheral blood, collected on day 0 of AZD1222 vaccination. The receptors come from an adult in good health.

This clone was recorded a few times. V and J are TRBV28 and TRBJ2-7; tentative D call: TRBD2 (5 bases). The CDR3 sequence is 12 residues long. The germline V and J ends were trimmed by 8 bases and 2 bases, with 10 bases remaining between them. Germline V gene sequence: CDR1 MDHEN, CDR2 SYDVKM. The CDR3 DNA reads TGTGCCAGCGGGAGCAGCACCTACGAGCAGTACTTC. The encoded protein is CASGSSTYEQYF.

This clone was counted once. This chain links TRBV4-2 with TRBJ2-7; 8 nucleotides match TRBD2. Germline CDR1 is LGHNA and CDR2 is YNFKEQ. The CDR3 length is 15 residues. Trimming took 0 bases from V and 6 from J; bases not matched to a gene: 7. The CDR3 bases are TGTGCCAGCAGCCAAGACAGGGCGGGAGGTGGCGAGCAGTACTTC. It codes for CASSQDRAGGGEQYF.

This clone has only a few counts. The chain employs TRBV7-8 and TRBJ2-7, with D hard to call. V was clipped by 2 bases and J by 0 bases, with 5 bases between them. The germline gives CDR1 SGHVS, CDR2 FQNEAQ. The CDR3 sequence is 13 residues long. Written as DNA, the CDR3 is TGTGCCAGCAGCTTATACGCCTCCTACGAGCAGTACTTC. Protein product: CASSLYASYEQYF. Drawing the rest from reference TRBV7-8 and TRBJ2-7, the complete variable domain is GAGVSQSPRYKVAKRGQDVALRCDPISGHVSLFWYQQALGQGPEFLTYFQNEAQLDKSGLPSDRFFAERPEGSVSTLKIQRTQQEDSAVYLCASSLYASYEQYFGPGTRLTVT.

The chain uses TRBV7-3 and TRBJ1-3; 9 bases align to TRBD1. Per the germline V gene, CDR1 is SGHTA and CDR2 is FQGTGA. This CDR3 spans 14 amino acids. Unmatched junction bases numbered 2, after V lost 4 bases and J lost 4 bases. CDR3 in DNA: TGTGCCAGCAGCTCCGGGACAGGGGGAAACACCATATATTTT. Amino acids: CASSSGTGGNTIYF.

This clone appeared a few times. The chain uses TRBV30 and TRBJ2-2, with 8 bases matching TRBD1. CDR3 length equals 15 residues. CDR1 GTSNPN and CDR2 SVGIG come from the germline V gene (reference sequence). With V trimmed by 3 bases and J by 4 bases, 7 bases remained unmatched. The CDR3 is CAWSHPGGRTGELFF. Here the CDR3 DNA reads TGTGCCTGGAGCCATCCAGGGGGCCGCACCGGGGAGCTGTTTTTT.

The chain uses TRBV5-8 and TRBJ2-1; 7 nucleotides match TRBD2. J gave up 4 bases and V 1 base, and 14 bases lay outside the gene matches. The CDR3 loop spans 18 amino acids. Per the germline V gene, CDR1 is SGHTS and CDR2 is YDEGEE. Here the CDR3 DNA reads TGTGCCAGCAGCTTGTTCCTGGGATCAGCGGGAAATTACAATGAGCAGTTCTTC. It specifies CASSLFLGSAGNYNEQFF.

J is TRBJ2-7 and V is TRBV27; weak D call: TRBD2 (5 bases). V was shortened by 3 bases and J by 0 bases, with 12 bases between the two germline ends. The germline gives CDR1 MNHEY, CDR2 SMNVEV (reference sequence). The CDR3 covers 15 residues. The CDR3 loop reads CASSFFPGNSYEQYF. The CDR3 DNA reads TGTGCCAGCAGTTTCTTTCCCGGGAACTCCTACGAGCAGTACTTC.

The chain is built from TRBV2 and TRBJ1-2; D unresolved. CDR3 length: 14 residues. V lost 7 bases and J lost 4, with 16 bases in between. Germline V gene sequence: CDR1 SNHLY, CDR2 FYNNEI. CDR3 loop: CASILTSGVYGYTF. The CDR3 DNA is TGTGCCAGCATCCTGACGTCCGGGGTCTATGGCTACACCTTC.

This sequence joins TRBV15 and TRBJ1-1; D is undetermined. This CDR3 is 14 amino acids long. CDR1 and CDR2 (germline): LNHNV, YYDKDF (reference sequence). V lost 0 bases to trimming and J lost 8 bases, with 13 bases between them. CDR3: CATSRDLRVPEAFF. Here the CDR3 DNA reads TGTGCCACCAGCAGAGATCTTCGGGTGCCCGAAGCTTTCTTT.

This clone was picked up a small number of times. The chain recombines TRBV19 with TRBJ2-7; 8 nucleotides match TRBD1. The CDR3 totals 13 residues. V shed 1 base and J 6 bases; nucleotides not matched to a gene: 2. Germline CDR1 and CDR2: LNHDA and SQIVND (reference sequence). The CDR3 sequence: CASSIAGGVEQYF. The CDR3 DNA sequence: TGTGCCAGTAGTATAGCAGGGGGCGTCGAGCAGTACTTC.

The chain employs TRBV19 and TRBJ2-1, with 10 bases aligning to TRBD2. The CDR3 runs 19 residues. The germline gives CDR1 LNHDA, CDR2 SQIVND (reference sequence). The V gene end was trimmed by 5 bases and the J gene end by 8 bases; junction bases not matched to a gene: 21. CDR3 amino acids: CASSPLLPDLAGVFDEQFF. CDR3 in DNA: TGTGCCAGTAGTCCGTTACTGCCGGATCTAGCGGGAGTTTTCGATGAGCAGTTCTTC.

The V and J genes are TRBV19 and TRBJ1-1; D is perhaps TRBD1 (5 bases). Trimming left V 5 bases short and J 3 bases short, with 10 bases between. In germline, CDR1 is LNHDA, CDR2 SQIVND (reference sequence). The CDR3 has 13 amino acids. The CDR3 DNA is TGTGCCAGTAGTGCGGGGGGACACACTGAAGCTTTCTTT. Translating gives CASSAGGHTEAFF.

To note about this clone: Other DNA sequences in this specimen translate into the identical CDR3. This chain joins TRBV5-4 and TRBJ2-7, with D possibly matching TRBD1 (6 bases). CDR1 and CDR2 from the germline V gene are SGHNT and YYREEE (reference sequence). The V end was cut by 8 bases, the J end by 0 bases, with 18 bases between. The CDR3 is 15 amino acids. CDR3 nucleotide sequence: TGTGCCAGTACCAACAGGGACATCAGCTCCTACGAGCAGTACTTC. Protein sequence: CASTNRDISSYEQYF.

V usage is TRBV6-2 or TRBV6-3 and J usage is TRBJ1-2; D is undetermined. This CDR3 region has 13 residues. V was shortened by 2 bases and J by 6 bases, with 10 bases between the two germline ends. The V gene's germline CDR1 is MNHEY and CDR2 SVGEGT. As DNA, the CDR3 is TGTGCCAGCAGTTACGACCATGTGGATGGCTACACCTTC. This codes for CASSYDHVDGYTF.

The chain is built from TRBV11-2 and TRBJ1-2; no reliable D call. CDR3 length equals 13 residues. The germline V and J ends were trimmed by 6 bases and 4 bases, with 12 bases remaining between them. Germline V lookup: CDR1 SGHAT, CDR2 FQNNGV. In DNA, the CDR3 is TGTGCCAGCAGTCCCTCGACACCCTATGGCTACACCTTC. Its translation: CASSPSTPYGYTF.

The chain links TRBV19 to TRBJ2-1, with 9 positions matching TRBD1. The CDR3 is 15 amino acids. V was pared by 5 bases and J by 9 bases, with 11 bases of the junction left unmatched. Germline CDR1 reads LNHDA; CDR2 reads SQIVND (reference sequence). CDR3 loop: CASSAGTGPIPEQFF. The CDR3 DNA follows: TGTGCCAGTAGTGCCGGGACAGGGCCCATACCTGAGCAGTTCTTC. Complete variable domain (other parts from reference TRBV19 and TRBJ2-1): DGGITQSPKYLFRKEGQNVTLSCEQNLNHDAMYWYRQDPGQGLRLIYYSQIVNDFQKGDIAEGYSVSREKKESFPLTVTSAQKNPTAFYLCASSAGTGPIPEQFFGPGTRLTVL.

This chain links TRBV10-3 with TRBJ2-6, with 11 bases lining up with TRBD1. Germline CDR1 and CDR2: ENHRY and SYGVKD. With 4 bases clipped from V and 2 bases from J, the junction kept 10 bases outside the gene matches. The CDR3 has 19 amino acids. The CDR3 protein is CAISAPGTGGRAGANVLTF. CDR3 sequence (DNA): TGTGCCATCAGTGCTCCCGGGACAGGGGGAAGAGCTGGGGCCAACGTCCTGACTTTC.

The rearrangement joins TRBV7-3 to TRBJ1-1, with D hard to call. Germline-derived CDR1 and CDR2 are SGHTA and FQGTGA. This CDR3 is 13 amino acids long. With 6 bases removed from V and 0 bases from J, the gap between germline ends came to 8 bases. CDR3 DNA sequence: TGTGCCAGCAGGGAATCGGTGAACACTGAAGCTTTCTTT. Translated: CASRESVNTEAFF. Based on the CDR3 plus reference TRBV7-3 and TRBJ1-1, the full variable domain is GAGVSQTPSNKVTEKGKYVELRCDPISGHTALYWYRQSLGQGPEFLIYFQGTGAADDSGLPNDRFFAVRPEGSVSTLKIQRTERGDSAVYLCASRESVNTEAFFGQGTRLTVV.

A remark on this clone: At one of its ends the junction is not consistent with the germline gene, which may arise from a read error. The chain has TRBV5-1 and TRBJ2-2; D perhaps matches TRBD2 (5 bases). The CDR3 loop spans 16 amino acids. Germline loops: CDR1 SGHRS, CDR2 YFSETQ. The CDR3 nucleotides read TGCGCGAGCAACCACGGCCTCGGGAAACACACCGGGGAGCTGTTTTTT. It yields the protein CASNHGLGKHTGELFF.